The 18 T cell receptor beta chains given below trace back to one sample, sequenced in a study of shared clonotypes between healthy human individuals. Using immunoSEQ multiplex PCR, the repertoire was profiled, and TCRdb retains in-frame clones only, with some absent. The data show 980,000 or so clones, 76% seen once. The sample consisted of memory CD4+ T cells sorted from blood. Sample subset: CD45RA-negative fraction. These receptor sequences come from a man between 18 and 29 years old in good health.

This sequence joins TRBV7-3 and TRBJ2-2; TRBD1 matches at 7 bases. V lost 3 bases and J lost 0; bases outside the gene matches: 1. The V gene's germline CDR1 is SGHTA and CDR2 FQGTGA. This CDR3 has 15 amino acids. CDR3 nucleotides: TGTGCCAGCAGCTTGACAGGGCCGAACACCGGGGAGCTGTTTTTT. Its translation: CASSLTGPNTGELFF.

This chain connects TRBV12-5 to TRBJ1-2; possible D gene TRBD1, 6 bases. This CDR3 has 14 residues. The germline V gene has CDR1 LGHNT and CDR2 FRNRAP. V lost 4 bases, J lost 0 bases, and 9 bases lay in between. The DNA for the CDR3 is TGTGCTAGTGGTTCCGACAGGACTAACTATGGCTACACCTTC. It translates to CASGSDRTNYGYTF. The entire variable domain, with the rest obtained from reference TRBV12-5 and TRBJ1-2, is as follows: DARVTQTPRHKVTEMGQEVTMRCQPILGHNTVFWYRQTMMQGLELLAYFRNRAPLDDSGMPKDRFSAEMPDATLATLKIQPSEPRDSAVYFCASGSDRTNYGYTFGSGTRLTVV.

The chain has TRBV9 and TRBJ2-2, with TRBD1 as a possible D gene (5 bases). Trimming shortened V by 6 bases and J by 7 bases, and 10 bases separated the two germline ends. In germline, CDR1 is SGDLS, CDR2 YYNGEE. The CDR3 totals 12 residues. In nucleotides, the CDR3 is TGTGCCAGCAAAGGGGTAGGCGGGGAGCTGTTTTTT. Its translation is CASKGVGGELFF.

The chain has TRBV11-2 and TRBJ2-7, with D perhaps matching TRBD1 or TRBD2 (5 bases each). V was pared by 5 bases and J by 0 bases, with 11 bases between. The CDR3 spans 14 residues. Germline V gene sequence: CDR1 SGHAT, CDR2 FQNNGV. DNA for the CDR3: TGTGCCAGCAGCCCCGGGACGGCCTCCTACGAGCAGTACTTC. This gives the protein CASSPGTASYEQYF.

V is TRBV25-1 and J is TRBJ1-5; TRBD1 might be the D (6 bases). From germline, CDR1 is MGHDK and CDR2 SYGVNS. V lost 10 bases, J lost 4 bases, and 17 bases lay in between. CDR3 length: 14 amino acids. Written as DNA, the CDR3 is TGTGCCACCCCCCAGGGGAAAGGGAATCAGCCCCAGCATTTT. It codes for CATPQGKGNQPQHF.

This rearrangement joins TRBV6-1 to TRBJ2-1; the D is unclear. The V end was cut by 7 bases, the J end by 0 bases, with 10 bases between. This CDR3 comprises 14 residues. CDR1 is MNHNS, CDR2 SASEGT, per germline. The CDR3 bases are TGTGCCAGCATGGGCGGAAGCTCCTACAATGAGCAGTTCTTC. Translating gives CASMGGSSYNEQFF.

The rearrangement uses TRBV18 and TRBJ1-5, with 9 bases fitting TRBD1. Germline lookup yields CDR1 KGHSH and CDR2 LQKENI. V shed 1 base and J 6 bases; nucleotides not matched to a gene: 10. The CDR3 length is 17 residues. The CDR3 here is CASSPHLDRGDRQPQHF. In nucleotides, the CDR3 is TGTGCCAGCTCACCACACCTGGACAGGGGAGATCGTCAGCCCCAGCATTTT.

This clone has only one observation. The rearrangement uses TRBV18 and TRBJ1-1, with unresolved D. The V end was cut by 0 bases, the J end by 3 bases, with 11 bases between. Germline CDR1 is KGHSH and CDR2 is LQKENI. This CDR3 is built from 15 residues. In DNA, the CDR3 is TGTGCCAGCTCACCACCGGGGTGGGCGGACACTGAAGCTTTCTTT. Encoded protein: CASSPPGWADTEAFF.

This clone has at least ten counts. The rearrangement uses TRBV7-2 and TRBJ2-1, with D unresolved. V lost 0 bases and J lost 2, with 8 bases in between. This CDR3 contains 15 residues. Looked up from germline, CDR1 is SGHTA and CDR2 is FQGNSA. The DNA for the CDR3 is TGTGCCAGCAGCTTAGCGTGGGGAACCTACAATGAGCAGTTCTTC. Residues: CASSLAWGTYNEQFF.

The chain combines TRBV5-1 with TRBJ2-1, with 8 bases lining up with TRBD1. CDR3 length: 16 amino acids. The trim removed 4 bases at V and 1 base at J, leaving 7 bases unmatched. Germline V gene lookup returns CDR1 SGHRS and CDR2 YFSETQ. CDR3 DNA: TGCGCCAGCAGCCCTACCGGGACAGGATCCTACAATGAGCAGTTCTTC. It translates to CASSPTGTGSYNEQFF.

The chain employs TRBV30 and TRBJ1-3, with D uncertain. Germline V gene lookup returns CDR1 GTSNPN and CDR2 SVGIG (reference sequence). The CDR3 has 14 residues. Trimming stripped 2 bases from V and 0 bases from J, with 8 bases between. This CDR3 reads CAWSRGTSGNTIYF. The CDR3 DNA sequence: TGTGCCTGGAGTAGAGGTACCTCTGGAAACACCATATATTTT.

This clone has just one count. The CDR3 nucleotides are TGCGCCAGCAGCCCCTCGGGGAGAAGGTCACAGGAGCAGTACTTC. Translation: CASSPSGRRSQEQYF. The rearrangement joins TRBV4-1 to TRBJ2-7, with D possibly matching TRBD2 (5 bases). Germline V gives CDR1 MGHRA, CDR2 YSYEKL. Trimming left V 4 bases short and J 7 bases short, with 20 bases between. The CDR3 has 15 amino acids.

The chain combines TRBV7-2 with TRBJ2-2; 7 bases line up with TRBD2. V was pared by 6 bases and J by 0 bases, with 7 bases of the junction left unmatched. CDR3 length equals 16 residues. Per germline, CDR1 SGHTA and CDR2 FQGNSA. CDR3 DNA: TGTGCCAGCAGTTTGTTCCTAGCGGCGAACACCGGGGAGCTGTTTTTT. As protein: CASSLFLAANTGELFF.

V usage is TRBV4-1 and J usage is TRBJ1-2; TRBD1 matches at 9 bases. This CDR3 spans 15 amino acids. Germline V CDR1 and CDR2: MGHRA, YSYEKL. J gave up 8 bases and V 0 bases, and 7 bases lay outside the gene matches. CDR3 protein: CASSQEGQGYAGYTF. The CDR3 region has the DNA TGCGCCAGCAGCCAAGAGGGACAGGGTTACGCGGGCTACACCTTC.

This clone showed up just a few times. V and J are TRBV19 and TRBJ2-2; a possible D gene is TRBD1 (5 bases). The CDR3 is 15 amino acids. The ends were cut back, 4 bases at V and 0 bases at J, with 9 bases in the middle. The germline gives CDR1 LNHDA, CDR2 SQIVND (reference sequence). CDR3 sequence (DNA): TGTGCCAGTAGTACCGCGACAGCGAACACCGGGGAGCTGTTTTTT. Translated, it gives CASSTATANTGELFF.

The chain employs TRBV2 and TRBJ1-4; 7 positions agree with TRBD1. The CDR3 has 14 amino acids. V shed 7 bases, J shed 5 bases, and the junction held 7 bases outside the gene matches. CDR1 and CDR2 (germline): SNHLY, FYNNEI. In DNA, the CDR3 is TGTGCCAGCATTGCCGGGACAGCAAATGAAAAACTGTTTTTT. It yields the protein CASIAGTANEKLFF.

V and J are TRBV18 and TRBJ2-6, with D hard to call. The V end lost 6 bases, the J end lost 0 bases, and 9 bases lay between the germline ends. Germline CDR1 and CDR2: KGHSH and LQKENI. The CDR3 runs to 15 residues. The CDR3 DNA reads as TGTGCCAGCTCGGGTGGAATCTCTGGGGCCAACGTCCTGACTTTC. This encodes CASSGGISGANVLTF.

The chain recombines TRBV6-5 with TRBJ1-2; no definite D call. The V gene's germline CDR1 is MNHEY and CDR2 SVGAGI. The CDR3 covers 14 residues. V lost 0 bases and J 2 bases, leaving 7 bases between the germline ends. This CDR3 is CASSYSQENYGYTF. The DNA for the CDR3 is TGTGCCAGCAGTTACTCCCAGGAAAACTATGGCTACACCTTC.